This TCR beta chain was sequenced for a study of T cells in Graves' hyperthyroidism and ophthalmopathy. RNA transcripts yielded amplified TCR beta CDR3 regions. When the TCR CDR3 underwent first-round RT-PCR, the HTBI primer set was used. Each CDR3 protein is one row after TCRdb ran MiXCR on the multiplex PCR reads. Of 400,000 to 600,000 distinct CDR3 sequences listed, 20% were seen once; the top ten hold 26%. Germline V lookup: CDR1 MNHNS, CDR2 SASEGT. V was clipped by 2 bases and J by 4 bases, with 12 bases between them. The CDR3 sequence is 15 residues long. Study findings and constraints: The model's output predicted ophthalmopathy at a median of around 7 months prior to onset.

Among the patients, aged 18 to 65, hyperthyroidism was newly diagnosed and had lasted under 2 months. Criteria for exclusion of patients were uncontrolled infection, other autoimmune disease, pregnancy or lactation. This clonotype was detected ten times or more. As yet, its antigen is unknown. The V gene is TRBV6-1, the J gene TRBJ1-5; a weak D match, TRBD1 (5 bases). Sequenced material: blood. The clonotype originates from a man between 18 and 35 years old with Graves' hyperthyroidism. For the CDR3, the DNA is TGTGCCAGCAGTGAAACGGGGGGTCGGAATCAGCCCCAGCATTTT. Translation: CASSETGGRNQPQHF.